Below, 21 T cell receptor beta chains from the same sample are listed, as sequenced in a study of fetal regulatory T cell absence and autoimmunity. Data came from immunoSEQ multiplex PCR; TCRdb stores just in-frame clones and leaves some out. Among 95,000 to 100,000 clones listed, around 72% were seen once. The sample comprised pancreas tissue. Receptors were obtained from a male donor with IPEX syndrome.

To note about this clone: This probably arose from a read error, given a far larger clone one base away. Other DNA sequences in the sample encode the same CDR3. The J gene is TRBJ1-2, the V gene TRBV14; D is uncertain. V lost 4 bases, J lost 4 bases, and 10 bases lay in between. Germline V lookup: CDR1 SGHDN, CDR2 FVKESK. This CDR3 is 13 amino acids long. CDR3 sequence: CASSPGRSYGYTF. CDR3 bases: TGTGCCAGCAGCCCTGGACGGAGCTATGGCTACACCTTC.

This clone was observed a handful of times. J is TRBJ1-6 and V is TRBV7-9; TRBD1 might be the D (5 bases). Germline CDR1 is SEHNR and CDR2 is FQNEAQ (reference sequence). This CDR3 is 15 amino acids long. Trimming stripped 2 bases from V and 8 bases from J, with 13 bases between. The CDR3: CASSLRGQGDSPLHF. The DNA of the CDR3 is TGTGCCAGCAGCTTACGAGGACAAGGGGATTCACCCCTCCACTTT.

The chain links TRBV2 to TRBJ2-7; 8 bases map to TRBD2. The V gene end was trimmed by 6 bases and the J gene end by 3 bases; junction bases not matched to a gene: 10. The CDR3 is 15 amino acids. Germline V gene sequence: CDR1 SNHLY, CDR2 FYNNEI. In nucleotides, the CDR3 is TGTGCCAGCAGCAGCGCAGCCAGCGGGAGCTACGAGCAGTACTTC. This translates into CASSSAASGSYEQYF.

The chain recombines TRBV27 with TRBJ2-4, with D maybe TRBD1 (5 bases). Germline V gene data show CDR1 as MNHEY and CDR2 as SMNVEV (reference sequence). This CDR3 spans 14 amino acids. The germline V and J ends were trimmed by 8 bases and 2 bases, with 13 bases remaining between them. The CDR3 protein is CASWGAGSKNIQYF. The DNA for the CDR3 is TGTGCCAGCTGGGGCGCTGGGTCCAAAAACATTCAGTACTTC.

This sequence joins TRBV23-1 and TRBJ1-1; no clear D gene. Being an ORF, TRBV23-1 has a function that is uncertain. The CDR3 has 15 amino acids. V gave up 4 bases and J gave up 5 bases, with 17 bases separating them. The CDR3 nucleotides are TGCGCCAGCAGTCGGAAGGATGGGCGGGTAACTGAAGCTTTCTTT. Translating gives CASSRKDGRVTEAFF.

V gene TRBV7-9 combines with J gene TRBJ2-7, with 10 bases fitting TRBD2. V was pared by 4 bases and J by 0 bases, with 3 bases of the junction left unmatched. Germline-derived CDR1 and CDR2 are SEHNR and FQNEAQ (reference sequence). The CDR3 covers 15 residues. The CDR3 loop is CASSSSGGNSYEQYF. CDR3 in DNA: TGTGCCAGCAGCTCTAGCGGGGGTAACTCCTACGAGCAGTACTTC.

This clone was observed a few times. This sequence joins TRBV4-3 and TRBJ2-3; possible D gene TRBD1, 6 bases. V was pared by 4 bases and J by 3 bases, with 14 bases between. The CDR3 loop spans 15 amino acids. Germline CDR1 reads LGHNA; CDR2 reads YSLEER. In DNA, the CDR3 is TGCGCCAGCAGCCTTAGTGGGGGCTGGACAGATACGCAGTATTTT. Amino acid sequence: CASSLSGGWTDTQYF.

The gene calls are TRBV7-9 and TRBJ2-3; TRBD2 agrees at 12 bases. CDR1 is SEHNR, CDR2 FQNEAQ, per germline (reference sequence). The V gene end was trimmed by 0 bases and the J gene end by 1 base; junction bases not matched to a gene: 2. This CDR3 is 17 amino acids long. CDR3 protein: CASSLATSGRGTDTQYF. The CDR3 DNA follows: TGTGCCAGCAGCTTAGCGACTAGCGGGAGAGGCACAGATACGCAGTATTTT. The entire variable domain, with the rest obtained from reference TRBV7-9 and TRBJ2-3, is as follows: DTGVSQNPRHKITKRGQNVTFRCDPISEHNRLYWYRQTLGQGPEFLTYFQNEAQLEKSRLLSDRFSAERPKGSFSTLEIQRTEQGDSAMYLCASSLATSGRGTDTQYFGPGTRLTVL.

This chain links TRBV29-1 with TRBJ1-1; 9 bases map to TRBD1. The CDR3 is 14 residues long. Trimming removed 5 bases from V and 3 bases from J; junction bases left unmatched: 7. Germline V gene lookup returns CDR1 SQVTM and CDR2 ANQGSEA. The CDR3 DNA is TGCAGCGTTCGCGGGACAGGGATTCACACTGAAGCTTTCTTT. It yields the protein CSVRGTGIHTEAFF.

This clone came up once. The chain employs TRBV13 and TRBJ1-1, with 8 positions matching TRBD1. This CDR3 has 16 residues. Germline loops: CDR1 PRHDT, CDR2 FYEKMQ (reference sequence). The junction had 7 bases not matched to a gene; V was cut back by 3 bases and J by 1 base. The CDR3 reads CASSFYLRGPNTEAFF. The DNA of the CDR3 is TGTGCCAGCAGCTTTTACCTCAGGGGGCCGAACACTGAAGCTTTCTTT.

The chain combines TRBV10-2 with TRBJ2-7; D call uncertain. V was clipped by 4 bases and J by 5 bases, with 15 bases between them. The CDR3 consists of 14 residues. Germline loops: CDR1 WSHSY, CDR2 SAAADI. The CDR3 nucleotides are TGCGCCAGCAGTGGCTCCACCCTCGGAAACGAGCAGTACTTC. It codes for CASSGSTLGNEQYF.

The rearrangement uses TRBV18 and TRBJ1-2; TRBD1 matches 9 bases. The germline V gene has CDR1 KGHSH and CDR2 LQKENI. The CDR3 spans 14 residues. Germline trimming cut 6 bases from V and 7 bases from J; bases unmatched to any gene: 9. The CDR3 bases are TGTGCCAGCTCCACGGGACAGGGAATTAGTGGCTACACCTTC. It codes for CASSTGQGISGYTF.

In this sample, this clone turned up a few times. The same CDR3 can be traced to other DNA sequences in this sample. The gene calls are TRBV29-1 and TRBJ2-7, with 10 positions matching TRBD1. Trimming at V came to 4 bases and at J to 3 bases, leaving 0 bases not matched to a gene. The length of the CDR3 is 12 residues. Per germline, CDR1 SQVTM and CDR2 ANQGSEA. CDR3 protein: CSVGTGGYEQYF. The CDR3, as DNA: TGCAGCGTTGGGACAGGGGGCTACGAGCAGTACTTC.

V gene TRBV27 combines with J gene TRBJ1-2; 8 positions match TRBD1. The junction had 7 bases not matched to a gene; V was cut back by 5 bases and J by 8 bases. CDR1 and CDR2 from the germline V gene are MNHEY and SMNVEV (reference sequence). The CDR3 is made up of 13 amino acids. The CDR3 sequence is CASSLQGAGGYTF. For the CDR3, the DNA is TGTGCCAGCAGTCTTCAGGGGGCAGGAGGCTACACCTTC.

This clone was counted only a few times. The genes are TRBV20-1 and TRBJ2-7; D is uncertain. The V end was cut by 5 bases, the J end by 7 bases, with 12 bases between. Germline V gene sequence: CDR1 DFQATT, CDR2 SNEGSKA (reference sequence). This CDR3 region has 11 residues. CDR3 DNA sequence: TGCAGTGCTGGCTCTCTGCTGGAGCAGTACTTC. Its translation is CSAGSLLEQYF.

The V call is TRBV6-5, the J call TRBJ1-5, with D perhaps TRBD1 (5 bases). The CDR3 runs to 14 residues. CDR1 is MNHEY and CDR2 is SVGAGI in the germline V gene. The CDR3 sequence is CATQDIIGNEPQHF. The CDR3 DNA reads TGTGCTACCCAGGACATCATAGGGAATGAGCCCCAGCATTTT.

This chain links TRBV6-6 with TRBJ2-7; weak D call: TRBD1 (6 bases). Between the trimmed V and J ends, which lost 0 bases and 5 bases, there was a span of 14 bases. Germline assignment: CDR1 MNHNY and CDR2 SVGAGI (reference sequence). The CDR3 is made up of 15 amino acids. The CDR3 DNA reads as TGTGCCAGCAGTTACTCTTCAGGGGCTACCCACGAGCAGTACTTC. Its translation: CASSYSSGATHEQYF.

V and J are TRBV27 and TRBJ1-1; TRBD1 is a possible D gene (5 bases). Germline V gene data show CDR1 as MNHEY and CDR2 as SMNVEV (reference sequence). The CDR3 totals 14 residues. V was pared by 5 bases and J by 0 bases, with 10 bases between. CDR3 sequence: CASSVQGLNTEAFF. In nucleotides, the CDR3 is TGTGCCAGCAGTGTCCAGGGCCTGAACACTGAAGCTTTCTTT.

The rearrangement links TRBV5-6 to TRBJ2-7; no clear D. The V gene lost 2 bases and the J gene lost 3 bases, with 6 bases spanning the gap. The CDR3 extends over 12 amino acids. Germline V CDR1 and CDR2: SGHDT, YYEEEE. CDR3 coding DNA: TGTGCCAGCAGCTTCAGTTTCTACGAGCAGTACTTC. Translation: CASSFSFYEQYF.

This clone showed up many times. V gene TRBV29-1 combines with J gene TRBJ1-2; 8 nucleotides line up with TRBD1. Germline CDR1 reads SQVTM; CDR2 reads ANQGSEA. This CDR3 region has 12 residues. J lost 8 bases, V lost 6 bases, and 8 bases had no gene match. This CDR3 is CSVVTGARGYTF. CDR3 bases: TGCAGCGTCGTGACAGGGGCTCGCGGCTACACCTTC.

The chain has TRBV6-1 and TRBJ2-1; 7 bases line up with TRBD1. The V gene end was trimmed by 2 bases and the J gene end by 0 bases; junction bases not matched to a gene: 4. The germline V gene has CDR1 MNHNS and CDR2 SASEGT. The CDR3 is made up of 16 amino acids. CDR3 nucleotides: TGTGCCAGCAGTGAAAGGGGGCGGAGCTCCTACAATGAGCAGTTCTTC. Amino acids: CASSERGRSSYNEQFF.